The present TCR beta chain was sequenced within a study of regulatory T cells in long-lasting Graves disease. Time point given: persistent/refractory GD, antithyroid drugs over 5 years with positive TRAb. From PBMCs, RNA was extracted and then used to make the TCR library. CDR3 length: 14 amino acids. The V gene lost 3 bases and the J gene lost 1 base, with 10 bases spanning the gap. Germline CDR1 reads MNHGY; CDR2 reads SVAAGI. This clonotype turned up a few times. Its target is unknown. Study outcomes and limitations: Accuracy was possibly reduced by small sample size. Gene preferences differed: TRBV28, TRBJ1-2, TRBJ2-5 in persistent cases. Patients with persistent disease shared roughly 3,000 public clonotypes, outpacing the approximately 950 shared by new patients.

Combining iRepertoire HTBI primers with Arm-PCR of CDR3 regions, the authors built TCR beta libraries. TCRdb reprocessed the multiplex PCR reads with MiXCR, giving one entry per CDR3 protein. The repertoire consists of about 470,000 distinct CDR3 sequences, with 20% to 25% occurring once and the leading ten covering about 7%. This clonotype originated in a female donor with Graves disease. The material was peripheral blood mononuclear cells (PBMCs), obtained when the disease was refractory, from a patient treated with antithyroid drugs. V gene TRBV6-9 combines with J gene TRBJ2-7; perhaps TRBD1 as D (6 bases). CDR3 region: CASSYGDKSYEQYF. CDR3 sequence (DNA): TGTGCCAGCAGTTACGGGGACAAGTCCTACGAGCAGTACTTC.